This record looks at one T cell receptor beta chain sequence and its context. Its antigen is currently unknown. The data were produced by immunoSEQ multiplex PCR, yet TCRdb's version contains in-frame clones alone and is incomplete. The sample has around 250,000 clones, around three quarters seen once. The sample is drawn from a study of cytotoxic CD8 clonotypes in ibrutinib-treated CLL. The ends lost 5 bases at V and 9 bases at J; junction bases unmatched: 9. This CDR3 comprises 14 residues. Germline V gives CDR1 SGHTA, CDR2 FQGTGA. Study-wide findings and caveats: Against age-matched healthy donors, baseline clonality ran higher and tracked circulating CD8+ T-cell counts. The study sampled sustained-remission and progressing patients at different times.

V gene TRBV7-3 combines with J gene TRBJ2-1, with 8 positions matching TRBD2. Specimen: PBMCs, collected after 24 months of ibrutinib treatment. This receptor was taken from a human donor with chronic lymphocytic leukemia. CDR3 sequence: CASSQPGLGSEQFF. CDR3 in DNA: TGTGCCAGCAGCCAACCGGGACTAGGTTCTGAGCAGTTCTTC.